These T cell receptor beta chains were read from a single sample in a study of post-analysis software for immune sequencing data. Using its own MiXCR run on the PCR reads, TCRdb lists one record per CDR3 protein. The sample has roughly 180,000 distinct CDR3 sequences, roughly 30% seen once. The sequenced sample was blood. All receptors derive from a girl aged 5-17 years with multiple sclerosis. Each CDR3 is given with its conserved first and last residue. Each record gives: D gene, J gene, clone size, V gene, CDR3 protein, CDR3 DNA. A D gene is named only where the DNA matches it firmly. Clone size is stated in some rows and not others, as once, few, many or a class when expanded.

- TRBJ2-5 - TRBV11-2 CASSTDQGTQYF TGTGCCAGCAGCACGGACCAAGGGACCCAGTACTTC
- TRBJ2-1 - TRBV29-1 CSAIRDWGINEQFF TGCAGCGCCATCCGGGACTGGGGGATCAATGAGCAGTTCTTC
TRBD1 TRBJ2-1 many TRBV7-3 CASSLAVGTVYNEQFF TGTGCCAGCAGCTTAGCTGTCGGGACAGTTTACAATGAGCAGTTCTTC
TRBD1 TRBJ1-1 - TRBV24-1 CATSETGGPPAFF TGTGCCACCAGTGAAACAGGGGGCCCTCCGGCTTTCTTT
TRBD2 TRBJ2-1 many TRBV7-9 CASSLGGYEQFF TGTGCCAGCAGCTTGGGGGGGTACGAGCAGTTCTTC
- TRBJ1-1 - TRBV29-1 CSVEDRAGAPEAFF TGCAGCGTTGAAGATAGGGCAGGGGCACCTGAAGCTTTCTTT
- TRBJ2-7 many TRBV12-3/TRBV12-4 CASRTYRDTSYEQYF TGTGCCAGCAGAACCTACAGGGATACGTCCTACGAGCAGTACTTC
- TRBJ2-3 many TRBV29-1 CSVEDSDTQYF TGCAGCGTTGAAGACTCAGATACGCAGTATTTT
- TRBJ2-1 many TRBV4-1 CASSPAGRGGYNEQFF TGCGCCAGCAGCCCCGCTGGCAGGGGGGGATACAATGAGCAGTTCTTC
TRBD2 TRBJ2-1 few TRBV20-1 CSAPTSGIGSEQFF TGCAGTGCTCCGACTAGCGGGATAGGAAGTGAGCAGTTCTTC
- TRBJ1-5 few TRBV23-1 CAEQGYQPQHF TGCGCCGAACAGGGCTATCAGCCCCAGCATTTT
- TRBJ1-6 - TRBV11-2 CASSQRTRKQGNSPLHF TGTGCCAGCAGCCAAAGGACGCGGAAGCAGGGGAATTCACCCCTCCACTTT
- TRBJ2-1 few TRBV5-1 CASTPTHPKSYNEQFF TGCGCCAGCACGCCGACGCATCCTAAGTCCTACAATGAGCAGTTCTTC
- TRBJ2-7 - TRBV20-1 CSTARGFGYNEQYF TGCAGTACTGCCCGGGGTTTCGGCTACAATGAGCAGTACTTC
TRBD1 TRBJ2-7 many TRBV5-1 CASSSGQGGYEQYF TGCGCCAGCAGCTCTGGACAGGGAGGCTACGAGCAGTACTTC
TRBD2 TRBJ2-1 many TRBV25-1 CASGAAGLAGGPQKSSYNEQFF TGTGCCAGCGGTGCCGCGGGACTAGCGGGAGGGCCCCAAAAGAGCTCCTACAATGAGCAGTTCTTC
TRBD2 TRBJ2-1 - TRBV20-1 CSARTLASGRAFEQFF TGCAGTGCTAGAACCTTAGCTAGCGGGAGGGCCTTTGAGCAGTTCTTC
- TRBJ1-2 - TRBV20-1 CSARGRRLFNYGYTF TGCAGTGCTCGGGGACGGAGACTTTTTAACTATGGCTACACCTTC
- TRBJ2-1 many TRBV25-1 CASLHGQWQFF TGTGCCAGCCTGCACGGTCAATGGCAGTTCTTC
- TRBJ1-6 - TRBV24-1 CATGGNSPLHF TGTGCCACCGGGGGTAATTCACCCCTCCACTTT
TRBD2 TRBJ2-1 many TRBV11-2 CASASGRGEQFF TGTGCCAGCGCTAGCGGGAGGGGTGAGCAGTTCTTC
- TRBJ2-1 - TRBV18 CASSLLTPSTRVYNEQFF TGTGCCAGCTCACTTCTTACCCCATCCACGCGGGTGTACAATGAGCAGTTCTTC
- TRBJ2-1 many TRBV10-3 CAISEGGGGDGDEQFF TGTGCCATCAGTGAAGGGGGTGGAGGGGATGGAGATGAGCAGTTCTTC
- TRBJ2-5 - TRBV7-2 CASSLGRVQETQYF TGTGCCAGCAGCTTAGGCAGGGTCCAAGAGACCCAGTACTTC
TRBD2 TRBJ2-5 - TRBV6-2/TRBV6-3 CASSYQVAGGETQYF TGTGCCAGCAGTTACCAGGTAGCGGGAGGGGAGACCCAGTACTTC
- TRBJ2-7 - TRBV10-2 CASSEQGYEQYF TGCGCCAGCAGTGAACAGGGCTACGAGCAGTACTTC
- TRBJ1-2 - TRBV29-1 CSVEVSLPGRGAYGYTF TGCAGCGTTGAAGTATCTCTCCCAGGCCGGGGGGCTTATGGCTACACCTTC
TRBD1 TRBJ2-1 many TRBV6-6 CASIIDRGHDEQFF TGTGCCAGCATCATTGACAGGGGGCACGATGAGCAGTTCTTC
- TRBJ2-7 many TRBV4-1 CASSQRDSRYEQYF TGCGCCAGCAGCCAACGGGACTCCCGCTACGAGCAGTACTTC
- TRBJ2-5 - TRBV5-6 CASSLVRLFQETQYF TGTGCCAGCAGCTTGGTGAGACTGTTCCAAGAGACCCAGTACTTC
- TRBJ2-3 - TRBV28 CAINRVTDTQYF TGTGCCATCAACAGGGTTACAGATACGCAGTATTTT
- TRBJ1-1 - TRBV7-6 CASSSREDTEAFF TGTGCCAGCAGCTCTAGGGAGGACACTGAAGCTTTCTTT
- TRBJ2-7 many TRBV10-3 CAIRGGYEQYF TGTGCCATCAGGGGAGGCTACGAGCAGTACTTC
TRBD2 TRBJ2-1 - TRBV7-2 CASSEPGTSANEQFF TGTGCCAGCAGCGAACCTGGGACTAGCGCCAATGAGCAGTTCTTC
- TRBJ2-1 - TRBV21-1 CASSNGENEQFF TGTGCCAGCAGCAACGGGGAAAATGAGCAGTTCTTC
- TRBJ2-7 - TRBV2 CASSAPGHGRYEQYF TGTGCCAGCAGTGCTCCGGGACATGGACGTTACGAGCAGTACTTC